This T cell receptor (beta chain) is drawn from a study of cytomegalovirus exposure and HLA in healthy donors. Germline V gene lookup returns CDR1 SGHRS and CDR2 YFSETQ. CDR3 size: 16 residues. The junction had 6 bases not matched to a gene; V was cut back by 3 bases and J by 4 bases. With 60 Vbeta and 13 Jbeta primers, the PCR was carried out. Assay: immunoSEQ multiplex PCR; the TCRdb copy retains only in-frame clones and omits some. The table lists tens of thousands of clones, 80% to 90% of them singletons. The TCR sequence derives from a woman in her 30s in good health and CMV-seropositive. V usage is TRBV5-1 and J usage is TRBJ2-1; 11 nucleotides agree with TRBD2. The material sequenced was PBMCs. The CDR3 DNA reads TGCGCCAGCAGCTCCGGACTAGCGGGCGGTTACAATGAGCAGTTCTTC. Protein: CASSSGLAGGYNEQFF.